A single sample is the source of the 4 T cell receptor beta chains below, sequenced in a study of CD8 T cells in ankylosing spondylitis. General observations from the study: Typical of ankylosing spondylitis blood, it appeared, was a TCR beta motif of several highly homologous variants.

What these receptors recognize is not known. Via MiXCR, TCRdb re-called the 5' RACE reads, giving one row per CDR3 protein. The sample has a few hundred thousand distinct CDR3 sequences, 20% to 25% seen once. Sequenced: blood, either unsorted or a sorted T cell fraction (not recorded which). The receptors stem from a male donor with ankylosing spondylitis.

The chain employs TRBV7-2 and TRBJ2-7; D may be TRBD2 (5 bases). V shed 1 base and J shed 2 bases, with 9 bases lying between them. Germline assignment: CDR1 SGHTA and CDR2 FQGNSA. The CDR3 spans 14 residues. For the CDR3, the DNA is TGTGCCAGCAGCTTAGGGTTGAGGGCCTACGAGCAGTACTTC. This codes for CASSLGLRAYEQYF.

The gene calls are TRBV27 and TRBJ2-7; 11 bases line up with TRBD1. Germline CDR1 is MNHEY and CDR2 is SMNVEV (reference sequence). CDR3 size: 15 residues. The V gene end was trimmed by 6 bases and the J gene end by 0 bases; junction bases not matched to a gene: 4. The CDR3 DNA is TGTGCCAGCAGCACCGGGACAGGGGGCTCCTACGAGCAGTACTTC. This codes for CASSTGTGGSYEQYF.

The chain links TRBV6-5 to TRBJ1-1; D unclear. Trimming pared 2 bases from V and 1 base from J, leaving 11 bases between. The germline V gene encodes CDR1 MNHEY and CDR2 SVGAGI. The CDR3 sequence is 15 residues long. The CDR3 here is CASSYPRQGNTEAFF. For the CDR3, the DNA is TGTGCCAGCAGTTACCCGAGACAAGGGAACACTGAAGCTTTCTTT.

The gene calls are TRBV11-3 and TRBJ2-1; possible D gene TRBD2, 5 bases. Trimming removed 4 bases from V and 0 bases from J, with 13 bases in between. Germline CDR1 SGHNT, CDR2 YENEEA. The CDR3 totals 16 residues. The CDR3, as DNA: TGTGCCAGCAGCTCCGTGGGAGTTGGCTCCTACAATGAGCAGTTCTTC. This gives the protein CASSSVGVGSYNEQFF.